This T cell receptor (beta chain) stems from a study of T-cell memory formation after mild COVID-19. Study observations and caveats: CD4/CD8 balance held among clones contracting day 15 to 85, and later expanders leaned CD4+.

Using its own MiXCR run on the 5' RACE reads, TCRdb lists one record per CDR3 protein. The data contain approximately 300,000 distinct CDR3 sequences, approximately 15% of them seen just once; the ten biggest clones take up approximately 23%. This clonotype appeared a few times. Its antigen is currently unknown. The junction had 5 bases not matched to a gene; V was cut back by 6 bases and J by 2 bases. CDR3 length: 16 amino acids. This clonotype was obtained from a man aged 18 to 35 who had mild COVID-19 (a few samples of this study predate the infection). Cell type and time point are not known. The sequenced sample consisted of PBMCs or a T cell subset sorted from them (not recorded which). This chain uses TRBV12-3 or TRBV12-4 with TRBJ2-7; 15 nucleotides line up with TRBD2. CDR3 in DNA: TGTGCCAGCAGCGATGGGACTAGCGGGGGGCCCTACGAGCAGTACTTC. Protein sequence: CASSDGTSGGPYEQYF.